This T cell receptor beta chain stems from a study of post-analysis software for immune sequencing data. General observations from the study: Strong co-clustering by F measure was seen for same-batch samples. With TRBV5-6, TRBV5-1 and TRBV20-1 included, about five TRBV segments were more frequent in patients than in controls.

The CDR3 is 14 amino acids. Trimming pared 5 bases from V and 9 bases from J, leaving 17 bases between. About this clonotype: Its cognate antigen is unknown.

Unique molecular identifiers tagged the TCR beta cDNA libraries. Each CDR3 protein gets one entry after TCRdb re-called the PCR reads with MiXCR. There are roughly 800,000 distinct CDR3 sequences in the sample; roughly 50% occur only once, and approximately 4.4% lies in the top ten. This chain uses TRBV12-3 or TRBV12-4 with TRBJ2-1; D tentatively fits TRBD1 or TRBD2 (8 bases each). The clonotype originates from a girl aged 5-17 years with multiple sclerosis. Sequencing was performed on blood. The CDR3 coding sequence is TGTGCCAGCAGTCGTAGCGGGGACAGGTTTGAGCAGTTCTTC. This codes for CASSRSGDRFEQFF.